This T cell receptor beta chain was recorded in a study of identical twins. The germline V gene encodes CDR1 SGDLS and CDR2 YYNGEE. This CDR3 region has 14 residues. The V end lost 0 bases, the J end lost 1 base, and 7 bases lay between the germline ends. TCRdb processed the 5' RACE reads anew with MiXCR; each CDR3 protein has one entry. Among roughly 720,000 distinct CDR3 sequences listed, approximately 18% were seen once. The sample also formed part of further work on T cells expressing NK-cell markers.

Sequencing was done on a sample of PBMCs. This receptor was obtained from a woman between 18 and 29 years old in good health. The chain employs TRBV9 and TRBJ1-1; maybe TRBD1 (6 bases). For the CDR3, the DNA is TGTGCCAGCAGCGTAGAAGGGGGGAACACTGAAGCTTTCTTT. Protein sequence: CASSVEGGNTEAFF.